This T cell receptor beta chain was obtained from a study of shared clonotypes between healthy human individuals. Study in general: Those who served as donors were a couple of women and a few men between the ages of 18 and 49.

The CDR3 contains 13 residues. The trim removed 2 bases at V and 9 bases at J, leaving 5 bases unmatched. CDR1 is SGHTS and CDR2 is YDEGEE in the germline V gene. This clone was seen just once. As yet, its antigen is unknown. Regarding the study as a whole: Rarefaction gave evidence that sorted-subset sequencing remained incomplete despite large depth. Naive subsets typically showed greater estimated richness than memory subsets.

The repertoire was sequenced with immunoSEQ multiplex PCR; TCRdb's copy has only in-frame clones and lacks some. The profile shows some 79,000 clones, 60% to 65% of them singletons. Caucasian adults residing in Nashville, Tennessee made up all the donors. The chain combines TRBV5-8 with TRBJ2-4, with 7 nucleotides matching TRBD2. Sequencing was done on a sample of memory CD8+ T cells sorted from blood. Subset reported: CD45RO+ cells pooled with CCR7-negative TemRA cells. The receptor was isolated from a man younger than 40 in good health. The DNA for the CDR3 is TGTGCCAGCAGCTTCCCCGCGGGGGTCATTCAGTACTTC. Its protein is CASSFPAGVIQYF.